A selection of T cell receptor beta chains follows, all from one sample in a study of cytomegalovirus exposure and HLA in healthy donors. TCRdb's table, derived via immunoSEQ multiplex PCR, lists solely in-frame clones and lacks some. Of about 130,000 clones listed, approximately 80% were seen once; the top ten hold 0.6% to 0.7%. The sequenced material came from PBMCs. The origin of the receptors is a man aged 18 to 29 in good health and CMV-seronegative. The CDR3 runs from the conserved cysteine through the conserved F or W. D genes are given only for firm matches. The size field is filled for only some rows; it gives once, few, many or a size class.

j_call: TRBJ2-7
clone_size: NA
d_call: TRBD1
v_call: TRBV6-5
cdr3_nt: TGTGCCAGCACCAAATACAGGGGCTACGAGCAGTACTTC
cdr3_aa: CASTKYRGYEQYF

j_call: TRBJ1-5
clone_size: NA
d_call: NA
v_call: TRBV7-8
cdr3_nt: TGTGCCAGCAGCTTACACAGGGCTCCGTTAATTAGTAATCAGCCCCAGCATTTT
cdr3_aa: CASSLHRAPLISNQPQHF

j_call: TRBJ2-7
clone_size: few
d_call: NA
v_call: TRBV5-6
cdr3_nt: TGTGCCAGCAGCTTGGAACTAGCCTACGAGCAGTACTTC
cdr3_aa: CASSLELAYEQYF

j_call: TRBJ1-2
clone_size: NA
d_call: TRBD1
v_call: TRBV27
cdr3_nt: TGTGCCAGCAGGGGACAGAGTAACTATGGCTACACCTTC
cdr3_aa: CASRGQSNYGYTF

j_call: TRBJ2-1
clone_size: NA
d_call: TRBD1
v_call: TRBV27
cdr3_nt: TGTGCCAGCGGTGGGACAGCTTACAATGAGCAGTTCTTC
cdr3_aa: CASGGTAYNEQFF

j_call: TRBJ1-2
clone_size: few
d_call: TRBD1
v_call: TRBV29-1
cdr3_nt: TGCAGCGAGGACAGGGGGCCTGGCTACACCTTC
cdr3_aa: CSEDRGPGYTF

j_call: TRBJ2-1
clone_size: NA
d_call: NA
v_call: TRBV12-2
cdr3_nt: TGTGCAAGTCGCCCACACTTAGACAGGAGCTCCTACAATGAGCAGTTCTTC
cdr3_aa: CASRPHLDRSSYNEQFF

j_call: TRBJ1-5
clone_size: NA
d_call: NA
v_call: TRBV12-5
cdr3_nt: TGTGCTAGTGGTTTGGAACCAGGGCAGCCCCAGCATTTT
cdr3_aa: CASGLEPGQPQHF

j_call: TRBJ1-1
clone_size: once
d_call: NA
v_call: TRBV9
cdr3_nt: TGTGCCAGCAGCGCGGCCGTGGGGCGTGGTGAAGCTTTCTTT
cdr3_aa: CASSAAVGRGEAFF

j_call: TRBJ2-5
clone_size: NA
d_call: TRBD1
v_call: TRBV5-6
cdr3_nt: TGTGCCAGCAGCTCCTTACAGGGGGCGGGGGAGCAGTACTTC
cdr3_aa: CASSSLQGAGEQYF

j_call: TRBJ2-5
clone_size: few
d_call: NA
v_call: TRBV11-2
cdr3_nt: TGTGCCAGCAGCTTAGCGGGGATCTGGGAGACCCAGTACTTC
cdr3_aa: CASSLAGIWETQYF

j_call: TRBJ1-1
clone_size: NA
d_call: NA
v_call: TRBV6-5
cdr3_nt: TGTGCCAGCAGTTACATGGCAGGGGTTTTGAACACTGAAGCTTTCTTT
cdr3_aa: CASSYMAGVLNTEAFF

j_call: TRBJ2-6
clone_size: NA
d_call: TRBD1
v_call: TRBV27
cdr3_nt: TGTGCCAGCAGCCCGTCCGGGACAGGCTACGTCCTGACTTTC
cdr3_aa: CASSPSGTGYVLTF

j_call: TRBJ2-7
clone_size: NA
d_call: NA
v_call: TRBV10-2
cdr3_nt: TGCGCCAGCAGTGAGTTGAGACAGACCGTCTACGAGCAGTACTTC
cdr3_aa: CASSELRQTVYEQYF

j_call: TRBJ1-5
clone_size: NA
d_call: TRBD1
v_call: TRBV6-1
cdr3_nt: TGTGCCAGCAGTGACACACCCGGGACAGGGGAGCAGCCCCAGCATTTT
cdr3_aa: CASSDTPGTGEQPQHF

j_call: TRBJ2-3
clone_size: once
d_call: NA
v_call: TRBV4-1
cdr3_nt: TGCGCCAGCAGCCCTAGTCTAGCGGATACGCAGTATTTT
cdr3_aa: CASSPSLADTQYF

j_call: TRBJ1-3
clone_size: few
d_call: NA
v_call: TRBV7-7
cdr3_nt: TGTGCCAGCAGCTCTGGCAGGACAGTCTCTGGAAACACCATATATTTT
cdr3_aa: CASSSGRTVSGNTIYF

j_call: TRBJ1-1
clone_size: NA
d_call: NA
v_call: TRBV27
cdr3_nt: TGTGCCAGCCTTAAAACGGGGAACACTGAAGCTTTCTTT
cdr3_aa: CASLKTGNTEAFF

j_call: TRBJ2-7
clone_size: NA
d_call: TRBD2
v_call: TRBV6-5
cdr3_nt: TGTGCCAGCGGACGGGGGGTCTACTACGAGCAGTACTTC
cdr3_aa: CASGRGVYYEQYF

j_call: TRBJ2-1
clone_size: NA
d_call: TRBD2
v_call: TRBV7-2
cdr3_nt: TGTGCCAGCAGTGGGGGGGGGTCCTACAATGAGCAGTTCTTC
cdr3_aa: CASSGGGSYNEQFF

j_call: TRBJ2-7
clone_size: NA
d_call: NA
v_call: TRBV5-6
cdr3_nt: TGTGCCAGCAGCGTCCTACAGCCCACTTATCGGCAGTACTTC
cdr3_aa: CASSVLQPTYRQYF

j_call: TRBJ2-2
clone_size: NA
d_call: NA
v_call: TRBV7-2
cdr3_nt: TGTGCCAGCAGCCCCCGGGACTGGTACACCGGGGAGCTGTTTTTT
cdr3_aa: CASSPRDWYTGELFF